This T cell receptor (beta chain) stems from a study of T-cell memory formation after mild COVID-19. The CDR3 sequence is 14 residues long. Germline trimming cut 4 bases from V and 0 bases from J; bases unmatched to any gene: 4. Germline assignment: CDR1 SQVTM and CDR2 ANQGSEA. Each CDR3 protein gets one entry after TCRdb re-called the 5' RACE reads with MiXCR. The data hold just under 550,000 distinct CDR3 sequences, with just over 20% observed a single time. This clonotype occurred once. The rearrangement links TRBV29-1 to TRBJ2-3; 7 bases match TRBD2. The specimen sequenced was PBMCs or a T cell subset sorted from them (not recorded which). The source of this sequence is an adult woman who had mild COVID-19 (a few samples of this study predate the infection). Cell type and time point are not known. The CDR3 DNA sequence: TGCAGCGTTGGCCTCGGGGGGAGCACAGATACGCAGTATTTT. Translated, it gives CSVGLGGSTDTQYF.